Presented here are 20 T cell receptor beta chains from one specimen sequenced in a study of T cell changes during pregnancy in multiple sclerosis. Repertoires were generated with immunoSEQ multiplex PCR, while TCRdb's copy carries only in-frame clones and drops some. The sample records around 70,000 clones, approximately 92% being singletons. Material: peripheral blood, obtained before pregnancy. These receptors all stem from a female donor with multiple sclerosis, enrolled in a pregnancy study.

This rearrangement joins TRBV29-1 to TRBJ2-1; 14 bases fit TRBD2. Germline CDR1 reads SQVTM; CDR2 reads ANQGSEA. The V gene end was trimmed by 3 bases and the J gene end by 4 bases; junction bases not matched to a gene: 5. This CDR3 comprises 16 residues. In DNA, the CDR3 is TGCAGCGTTGACGGACTAGCGGGAGGAGGGTACAATGAGCAGTTCTTC. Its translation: CSVDGLAGGGYNEQFF.

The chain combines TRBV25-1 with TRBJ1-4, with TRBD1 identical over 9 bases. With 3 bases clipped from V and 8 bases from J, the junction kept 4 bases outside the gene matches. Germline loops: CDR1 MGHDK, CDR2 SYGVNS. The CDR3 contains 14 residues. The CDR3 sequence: CASSEGDRGEKLFF. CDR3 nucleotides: TGTGCCAGCAGTGAGGGCGACAGGGGGGAAAAACTGTTTTTT.

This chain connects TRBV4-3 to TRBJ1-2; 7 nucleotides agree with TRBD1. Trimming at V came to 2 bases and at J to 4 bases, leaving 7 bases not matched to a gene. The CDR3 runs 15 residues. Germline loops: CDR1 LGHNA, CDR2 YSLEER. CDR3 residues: CASSQSQTGPYGYTF. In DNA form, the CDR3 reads TGCGCCAGCAGCCAATCACAGACAGGGCCCTATGGCTACACCTTC.

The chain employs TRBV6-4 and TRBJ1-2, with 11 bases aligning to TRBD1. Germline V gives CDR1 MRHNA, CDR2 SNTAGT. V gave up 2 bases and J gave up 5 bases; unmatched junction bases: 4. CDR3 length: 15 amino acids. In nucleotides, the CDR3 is TGTGCCAGCAGTGACGGGACAGGGGGTCGGTATGGCTACACCTTC. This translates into CASSDGTGGRYGYTF.

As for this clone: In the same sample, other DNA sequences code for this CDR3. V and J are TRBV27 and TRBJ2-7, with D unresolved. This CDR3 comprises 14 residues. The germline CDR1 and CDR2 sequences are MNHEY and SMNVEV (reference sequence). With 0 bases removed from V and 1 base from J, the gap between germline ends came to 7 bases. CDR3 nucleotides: TGTGCCAGCAGTTTATCCCGAGGATCCTACGAGCAGTACTTC. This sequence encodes CASSLSRGSYEQYF.

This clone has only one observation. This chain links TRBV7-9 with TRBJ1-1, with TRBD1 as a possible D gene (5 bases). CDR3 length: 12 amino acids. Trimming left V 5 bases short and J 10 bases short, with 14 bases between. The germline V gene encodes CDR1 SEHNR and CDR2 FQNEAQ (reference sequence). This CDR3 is CASSARGDAAFF. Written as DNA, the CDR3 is TGTGCCAGCAGCGCCCGGGGGGACGCAGCTTTCTTT.

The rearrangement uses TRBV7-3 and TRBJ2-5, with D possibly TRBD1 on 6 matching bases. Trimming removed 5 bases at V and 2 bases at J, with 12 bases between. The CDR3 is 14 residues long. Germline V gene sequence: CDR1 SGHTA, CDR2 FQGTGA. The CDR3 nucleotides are TGTGCCAGCAGCCTAGGGGGTAGACAAGAGACCCAGTACTTC. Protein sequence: CASSLGGRQETQYF.

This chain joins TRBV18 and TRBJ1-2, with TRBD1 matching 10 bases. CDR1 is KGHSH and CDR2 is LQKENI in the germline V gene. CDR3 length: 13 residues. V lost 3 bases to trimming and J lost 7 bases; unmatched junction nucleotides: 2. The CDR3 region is CASSPGTGAGYTF. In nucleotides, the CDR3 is TGTGCCAGCTCACCTGGGACAGGGGCTGGCTACACCTTC.

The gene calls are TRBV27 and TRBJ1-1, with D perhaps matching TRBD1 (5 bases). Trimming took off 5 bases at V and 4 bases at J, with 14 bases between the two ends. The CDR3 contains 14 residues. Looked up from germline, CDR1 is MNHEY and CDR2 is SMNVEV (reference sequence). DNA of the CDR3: TGTGCCAGCAGTAGCCGCAGGGCGGTCACTGAAGCTTTCTTT. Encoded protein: CASSSRRAVTEAFF.

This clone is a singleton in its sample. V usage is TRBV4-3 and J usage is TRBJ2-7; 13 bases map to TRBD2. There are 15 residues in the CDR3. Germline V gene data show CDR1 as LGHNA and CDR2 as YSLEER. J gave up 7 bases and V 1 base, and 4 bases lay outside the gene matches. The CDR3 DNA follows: TGCGCCAGCAGCCAAGGACTAGCGGGAGGAGAGGAGCAGTACTTC. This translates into CASSQGLAGGEEQYF.

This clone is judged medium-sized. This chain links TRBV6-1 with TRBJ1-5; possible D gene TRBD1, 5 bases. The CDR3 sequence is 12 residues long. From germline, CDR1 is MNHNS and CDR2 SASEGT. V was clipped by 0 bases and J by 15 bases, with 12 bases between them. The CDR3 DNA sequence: TGTGCCAGCAGTGAAGCGTACGGGGGAAGGCATTTT. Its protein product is CASSEAYGGRHF.

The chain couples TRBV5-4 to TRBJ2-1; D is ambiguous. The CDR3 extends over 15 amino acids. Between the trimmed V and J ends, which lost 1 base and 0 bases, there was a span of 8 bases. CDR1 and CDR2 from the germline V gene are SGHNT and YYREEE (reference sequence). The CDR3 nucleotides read TGTGCCAGCAGCTTGCCCCACAGCTCCTACAATGAGCAGTTCTTC. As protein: CASSLPHSSYNEQFF.

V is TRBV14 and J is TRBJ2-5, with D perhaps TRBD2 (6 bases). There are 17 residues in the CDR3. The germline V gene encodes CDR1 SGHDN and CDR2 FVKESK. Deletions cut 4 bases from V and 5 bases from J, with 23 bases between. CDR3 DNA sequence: TGTGCCAGCAGCCGCTTAGGAGGTAGCGGACATCTGGAGACCCAGTACTTC. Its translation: CASSRLGGSGHLETQYF.

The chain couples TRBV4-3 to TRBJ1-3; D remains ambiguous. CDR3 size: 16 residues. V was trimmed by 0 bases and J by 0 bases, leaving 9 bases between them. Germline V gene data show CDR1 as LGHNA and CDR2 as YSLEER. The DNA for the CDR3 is TGCGCCAGCAGCCAAGATTCAGCGTTCTCTGGAAACACCATATATTTT. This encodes CASSQDSAFSGNTIYF.

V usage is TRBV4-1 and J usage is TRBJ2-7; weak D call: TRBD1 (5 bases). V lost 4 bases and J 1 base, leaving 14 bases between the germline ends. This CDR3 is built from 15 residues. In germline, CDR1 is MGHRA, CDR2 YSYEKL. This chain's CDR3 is CASSPSHQGSYEQYF. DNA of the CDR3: TGCGCCAGCAGCCCCTCCCACCAGGGTTCCTACGAGCAGTACTTC.

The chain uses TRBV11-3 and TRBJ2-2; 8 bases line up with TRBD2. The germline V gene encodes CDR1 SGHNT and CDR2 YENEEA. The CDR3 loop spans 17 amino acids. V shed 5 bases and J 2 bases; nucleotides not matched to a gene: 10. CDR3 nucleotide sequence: TGTGCCAGCAGCCTCGGGGTAGCGGGACCAAACACCGGGGAGCTGTTTTTT. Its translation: CASSLGVAGPNTGELFF.

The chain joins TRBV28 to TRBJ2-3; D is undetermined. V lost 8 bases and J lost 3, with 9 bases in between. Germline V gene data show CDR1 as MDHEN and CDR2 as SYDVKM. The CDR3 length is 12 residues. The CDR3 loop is CASGTLTDTQYF. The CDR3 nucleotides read TGTGCCAGCGGCACATTGACAGATACGCAGTATTTT.

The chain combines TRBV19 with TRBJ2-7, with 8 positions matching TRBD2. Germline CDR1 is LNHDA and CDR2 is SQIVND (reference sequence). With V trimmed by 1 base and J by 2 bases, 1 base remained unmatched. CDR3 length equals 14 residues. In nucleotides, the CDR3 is TGTGCCAGTAGTATAGCGGGAGGGGCCTACGAGCAGTACTTC. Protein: CASSIAGGAYEQYF.

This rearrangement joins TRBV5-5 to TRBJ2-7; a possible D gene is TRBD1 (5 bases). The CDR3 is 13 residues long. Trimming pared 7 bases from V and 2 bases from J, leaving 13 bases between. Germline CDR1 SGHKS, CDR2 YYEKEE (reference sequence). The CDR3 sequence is CASGSTDAYEQYF. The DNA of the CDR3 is TGTGCCAGCGGGTCGACAGATGCCTACGAGCAGTACTTC.

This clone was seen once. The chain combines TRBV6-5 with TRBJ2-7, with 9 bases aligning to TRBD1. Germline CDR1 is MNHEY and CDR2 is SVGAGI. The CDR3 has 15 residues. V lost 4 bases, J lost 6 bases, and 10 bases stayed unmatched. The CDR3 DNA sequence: TGTGCCAGCAGTTCACCGGGACAGGGAGTAGTCGAGCAGTACTTC. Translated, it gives CASSSPGQGVVEQYF.